One sample yielded the 29 T cell receptor beta chains listed below, sequenced in a study of cytomegalovirus exposure and HLA in healthy donors. Sequencing was performed with immunoSEQ multiplex PCR; in TCRdb, only in-frame clones are kept and a portion is missing. The repertoire holds fewer than 130,000 clones, with 89% as singletons. Source material: PBMCs. Receptors were obtained from a young woman in good health and CMV-seronegative.

The rearrangement joins TRBV28 to TRBJ2-7; D not certain. Trimming cost V 5 bases and J 3 bases, with 5 bases left between them. CDR3 size: 11 residues. Per germline, CDR1 MDHEN and CDR2 SYDVKM. The CDR3 loop is CASSQNYEQYF. CDR3 bases: TGTGCCAGCAGTCAAAACTACGAGCAGTACTTC.

The chain is built from TRBV27 and TRBJ2-5, with a possible D match to TRBD2 (6 bases). CDR3 size: 17 residues. V lost 6 bases to trimming and J lost 4 bases, with 24 bases between them. Germline CDR1 reads MNHEY; CDR2 reads SMNVEV (reference sequence). CDR3 bases: TGTGCCAGCAGGGGAGGCGTGGGGGAGTCTTTCCGAGAGACCCAGTACTTC. Translating gives CASRGGVGESFRETQYF.

The gene calls are TRBV11-2 and TRBJ2-1; D might be TRBD1 (6 bases). The CDR3 consists of 16 residues. From germline, CDR1 is SGHAT and CDR2 FQNNGV. Trimming cost V 5 bases and J 1 base, with 15 bases left between them. The CDR3 nucleotides are TGTGCCAGCAGCCTTCTCTATACAGGGTCCTACAATGAGCAGTTCTTC. It specifies CASSLLYTGSYNEQFF. Drawing the rest from reference TRBV11-2 and TRBJ2-1, the complete variable domain is EAGVAQSPRYKIIEKRQSVAFWCNPISGHATLYWYQQILGQGPKLLIQFQNNGVVDDSQLPKDRFSAERLKGVDSTLKIQPAKLEDSAVYLCASSLLYTGSYNEQFFGPGTRLTVL.

This chain connects TRBV5-1 to TRBJ1-1; D is undetermined. Germline V gene data show CDR1 as SGHRS and CDR2 as YFSETQ. The CDR3 length is 14 residues. Trimming removed 0 bases from V and 2 bases from J, with 8 bases in between. CDR3 coding DNA: TGCGCCAGCAGCTTGGGAGGCCCCAACACTGAAGCTTTCTTT. Translated, it gives CASSLGGPNTEAFF.

This chain links TRBV7-6 with TRBJ2-7; 8 nucleotides match TRBD2. The CDR3 covers 17 residues. The junction had 11 bases not matched to a gene; V was cut back by 1 base and J by 3 bases. Germline V gene data show CDR1 as SGHVS and CDR2 as FNYEAQ. CDR3: CASSLVPSGRYYYEQYF. The CDR3 region has the DNA TGTGCCAGCAGCTTAGTACCTAGCGGGCGTTACTACTACGAGCAGTACTTC.

This clone was counted only a few times. The J gene is TRBJ1-1, the V gene TRBV6-4; D is unclear. CDR1 is MRHNA, CDR2 SNTAGT, per germline. The CDR3 extends over 15 amino acids. V lost 0 bases and J lost 4, with 12 bases in between. The CDR3 nucleotides read TGTGCCAGCAGTGACTCGCCGGAGGCTGGCACTGAAGCTTTCTTT. It translates to CASSDSPEAGTEAFF.

The chain employs TRBV11-2 and TRBJ1-6, with D possibly matching TRBD1 (5 bases). The CDR3 spans 14 residues. V dropped 3 bases and J dropped 12 bases, with 15 bases sitting between them. Germline CDR1 is SGHAT and CDR2 is FQNNGV. CDR3 DNA: TGTGCCAGCAGCTTGCCCGGGACTGTGGGACCCCTCCACTTT. It encodes CASSLPGTVGPLHF.

The CDR3 DNA reads TGTGCCAGCAGCGTTTCGGGACTCGCGAATGAGCAGTTCTTC. Translated, it gives CASSVSGLANEQFF. The rearrangement uses TRBV9 and TRBJ2-1, with a weak D call TRBD2 (6 bases). The CDR3 is made up of 14 amino acids. Deletions cut 2 bases from V and 7 bases from J, with 13 bases between. CDR1 is SGDLS, CDR2 YYNGEE, per germline.

This sequence joins TRBV4-2 and TRBJ2-5; 13 bases map to TRBD2. V dropped 4 bases and J dropped 4; count of bases not matched to a gene: 9. Germline assignment: CDR1 LGHNA and CDR2 YNFKEQ. CDR3 length: 17 residues. CDR3 DNA: TGTGCCAGCAGCCGAGCTACTAGCGGGGGGGAGAGAGAGACCCAGTACTTC. It yields the protein CASSRATSGGERETQYF.

V usage is TRBV2 and J usage is TRBJ2-7; tentatively, D is TRBD1 (6 bases). Germline CDR1 reads SNHLY; CDR2 reads FYNNEI. The CDR3 sequence is 12 residues long. V was pared by 6 bases and J by 7 bases, with 13 bases between. The DNA of the CDR3 is TGTGCCAGCAGACCCAGGGGTTCTGAGCAGTACTTC. Residues: CASRPRGSEQYF.

The chain is built from TRBV29-1 and TRBJ1-1; no definite D call. Trimming took off 4 bases at V and 1 base at J, with 10 bases between the two ends. Germline-derived CDR1 and CDR2 are SQVTM and ANQGSEA. The CDR3 extends over 13 amino acids. The CDR3 coding sequence is TGCAGCGTTGGGTACCCGGGGAACACTGAAGCTTTCTTT. Protein product: CSVGYPGNTEAFF.

J is TRBJ2-7 and V is TRBV7-9, with a tentative D call TRBD1 (5 bases). Looked up from germline, CDR1 is SEHNR and CDR2 is FQNEAQ (reference sequence). The CDR3 loop spans 16 amino acids. Trimming shortened V by 5 bases and J by 3 bases, and 20 bases separated the two germline ends. In DNA, the CDR3 is TGTGCCAGCAGCCGTCCAGTCGGGCAGGGAAACTACGAGCAGTACTTC. Translation: CASSRPVGQGNYEQYF. The full variable domain, with the rest looked up from reference TRBV7-9 and TRBJ2-7, is DTGVSQNPRHKITKRGQNVTFRCDPISEHNRLYWYRQTLGQGPEFLTYFQNEAQLEKSRLLSDRFSAERPKGSFSTLEIQRTEQGDSAMYLCASSRPVGQGNYEQYFGPGTRLTVT.

J is TRBJ2-2 and V is TRBV5-1, with 9 bases identical to TRBD1. Germline assignment: CDR1 SGHRS and CDR2 YFSETQ. With V trimmed by 4 bases and J by 0 bases, 7 bases remained unmatched. The CDR3 runs 17 residues. The CDR3 bases are TGCGCCAGCAGCGCCCGACAGGGGGTAGCGAACACCGGGGAGCTGTTTTTT. Protein product: CASSARQGVANTGELFF.

The J gene is TRBJ1-1, the V gene TRBV28; weak D call: TRBD1 (5 bases). This CDR3 is 11 amino acids long. V dropped 6 bases and J dropped 9 bases, with 11 bases sitting between them. The germline V gene has CDR1 MDHEN and CDR2 SYDVKM. The CDR3 is CASSLAGQAFF. DNA for the CDR3: TGTGCCAGCAGCCTGGCGGGGCAAGCTTTCTTT. Full variable domain (outside the CDR3, taken from reference TRBV28 and TRBJ1-1): DVKVTQSSRYLVKRTGEKVFLECVQDMDHENMFWYRQDPGLGLRLIYFSYDVKMKEKGDIPEGYSVSREKKERFSLILESASTNQTSMYLCASSLAGQAFFGQGTRLTVV.

CDR3 in amino acids: CASSSTGAATEAFF. The CDR3 DNA is TGCGCCAGCAGCTCAACAGGGGCCGCCACTGAAGCTTTCTTT. The rearrangement uses TRBV5-1 and TRBJ1-1, with 7 bases aligning to TRBD1. There are 14 residues in the CDR3. From germline, CDR1 is SGHRS and CDR2 YFSETQ. The J segment lost 4 bases and the V segment lost 3 bases, leaving 6 bases of the junction unmatched.

The rearrangement uses TRBV2 and TRBJ2-3, with 7 bases that match TRBD2. V gave up 7 bases and J gave up 2 bases; unmatched junction bases: 6. CDR1 is SNHLY and CDR2 is FYNNEI in the germline V gene. The CDR3 spans 14 residues. CDR3 in amino acids: CASTTSAYTDTQYF. Here the CDR3 DNA reads TGTGCCAGCACCACTAGCGCCTACACAGATACGCAGTATTTT.

This clone was observed a few times. The chain recombines TRBV4-3 with TRBJ2-2, with D hard to call. V was cut by 2 bases and J by 4 bases, with 11 bases left in between. The CDR3 totals 15 residues. Germline CDR1 LGHNA, CDR2 YSLEER. The DNA for the CDR3 is TGCGCCAGCAGCCAACTAGTCGGTGGCACCGGGGAGCTGTTTTTT. Translated, it gives CASSQLVGGTGELFF.

The chain links TRBV25-1 to TRBJ2-7, with 9 bases matching TRBD1. Germline CDR1 MGHDK, CDR2 SYGVNS. The CDR3 loop spans 16 amino acids. Losses at the gene ends were 3 bases for V and 1 base for J; bases not matched to a gene: 7. The CDR3 loop reads CASSDPSGTGSYEQYF. CDR3 in DNA: TGTGCCAGCAGTGACCCCTCCGGGACAGGGTCCTACGAGCAGTACTTC.

The rearrangement joins TRBV7-2 to TRBJ1-2, with 7 bases aligning to TRBD1. Germline V gives CDR1 SGHTA, CDR2 FQGNSA. V lost 1 base to trimming and J lost 6 bases; unmatched junction nucleotides: 8. This CDR3 spans 15 amino acids. The CDR3 nucleotides read TGTGCCAGCAGCTTAGAAATCAGACAGGGTCATGGCTACACCTTC. Its translation is CASSLEIRQGHGYTF. Looking up the rest from reference TRBV7-2 and TRBJ1-2 gives the full variable domain: GAGVSQSPSNKVTEKGKDVELRCDPISGHTALYWYRQSLGQGLEFLIYFQGNSAPDKSGLPSDRFSAERTGGSVSTLTIQRTQQEDSAVYLCASSLEIRQGHGYTFGSGTRLTVV.

The CDR3 spells CASSVSGGAETQYF. In DNA form, the CDR3 reads TGTGCCAGCAGCGTTAGCGGGGGGGCCGAGACCCAGTACTTC. This chain joins TRBV9 and TRBJ2-5; 11 bases match TRBD2. Germline CDR1 SGDLS, CDR2 YYNGEE. This CDR3 spans 14 amino acids. V was pared by 2 bases and J by 5 bases, with 2 bases of the junction left unmatched.

This chain uses TRBV28 with TRBJ1-2, with D unresolved. The CDR3 spans 15 residues. The germline V gene encodes CDR1 MDHEN and CDR2 SYDVKM. The ends were cut back, 4 bases at V and 8 bases at J, with 20 bases in the middle. The CDR3 coding sequence is TGTGCCAGCAGTTCCGCCCCGGCGCGGGGAATCGGCTACACCTTC. As protein: CASSSAPARGIGYTF.

The J gene is TRBJ1-3, the V gene TRBV7-6, with unresolved D. Germline-derived CDR1 and CDR2 are SGHVS and FNYEAQ. V lost 0 bases, J lost 3 bases, and 3 bases lay in between. The CDR3 extends over 13 amino acids. The CDR3 nucleotides are TGTGCCAGCAGCTTAGCCGGTGGAAACACCATATATTTT. Protein: CASSLAGGNTIYF.

The chain is built from TRBV29-1 and TRBJ1-1; 12 bases line up with TRBD1. J was trimmed by 7 bases and V by 4 bases; bases with no gene match: 10. The germline V gene has CDR1 SQVTM and CDR2 ANQGSEA. The CDR3 is made up of 15 amino acids. Here the CDR3 DNA reads TGCAGCGTTGCCGAACCCGGGACAGGGGGCGATGAAGCTTTCTTT. This codes for CSVAEPGTGGDEAFF.

The V call is TRBV9, the J call TRBJ1-2, with D maybe TRBD1 (6 bases). V was trimmed by 0 bases and J by 1 base, leaving 13 bases between them. Germline V gives CDR1 SGDLS, CDR2 YYNGEE. CDR3 size: 16 residues. Here the CDR3 reads CASSVAPRGYNYGYTF. The CDR3 nucleotides are TGTGCCAGCAGCGTAGCCCCCAGGGGATATAACTATGGCTACACCTTC.

The V call is TRBV28, the J call TRBJ2-5; unclear D gene. Germline V gives CDR1 MDHEN, CDR2 SYDVKM. CDR3 length: 13 amino acids. The V gene lost 6 bases and the J gene lost 5 bases, with 13 bases spanning the gap. The CDR3 spells CASSPMTRETQYF. The CDR3, as DNA: TGTGCCAGCAGCCCCATGACCAGGGAGACCCAGTACTTC.

The V and J genes are TRBV23-1 and TRBJ2-1; D perhaps matches TRBD1 (6 bases). TRBV23-1 is an ORF; its function is uncertain. The CDR3 has 15 amino acids. The V end was cut by 3 bases, the J end by 6 bases, with 15 bases between. This chain's CDR3 is CASSQLQGWANEQFF. CDR3 coding DNA: TGCGCCAGCAGTCAGCTACAGGGTTGGGCCAATGAGCAGTTCTTC.

V and J are TRBV28 and TRBJ1-1; 7 positions match TRBD1. Germline V lookup: CDR1 MDHEN, CDR2 SYDVKM. Losses at the gene ends were 7 bases for V and 10 bases for J; bases not matched to a gene: 15. The CDR3 is made up of 14 amino acids. The CDR3 region has the DNA TGTGCCAGCAACTCGCAGGGGGGTTTATTTGGAGCTTTCTTT. Protein product: CASNSQGGLFGAFF.

The gene calls are TRBV13 and TRBJ2-3; 10 nucleotides align to TRBD1. Germline V gene data show CDR1 as PRHDT and CDR2 as FYEKMQ (reference sequence). V dropped 5 bases and J dropped 1; count of bases not matched to a gene: 6. There are 16 residues in the CDR3. The CDR3 sequence is CASSPYGTGGTDTQYF. CDR3 bases: TGTGCCAGCAGCCCCTATGGGACAGGGGGCACAGATACGCAGTATTTT.

The V gene is TRBV6-4, the J gene TRBJ1-2, with 9 bases aligning to TRBD1. Germline loops: CDR1 MRHNA, CDR2 SNTAGT. CDR3 size: 17 residues. V dropped 0 bases and J dropped 7; count of bases not matched to a gene: 12. The CDR3 nucleotides are TGTGCCAGCAGTGACTCGAGTCGGGGGACAGGGCTGCGTGGCTACACCTTC. This sequence encodes CASSDSSRGTGLRGYTF.